Listed below are T cell receptor beta chains from one sample, sequenced in a study of CD8 T cells in Susac syndrome. TCRdb analysed the immunoSEQ multiplex PCR reads with MiXCR anew, one entry per CDR3 protein. The sample includes around 190,000 distinct CDR3 sequences, 94% of them seen just once. Sequencing was performed on CD4+ T cells from PBMCs. The receptor source for this set is a human donor with Susac syndrome. Both conserved end residues are trimmed from each CDR3.

j_call v_call cdr3_aa
TRBJ1-1 TRBV19 ASTSGINTEAF
TRBJ2-5 TRBV29-1 SVFRDRGTETQY
TRBJ2-7 TRBV20-1 SARDPSGGTYEQY
TRBJ1-6 TRBV4-3 ASSQDRGYSPLH
TRBJ2-3 TRBV10-3 AISEGLAGSTDTQY
TRBJ1-4 TRBV20-1 SAPDRGLSEKLF
TRBJ2-7 TRBV20-1 SARATGPHEQY
TRBJ2-1 TRBV29-1 SVAVPSSYNEQF
TRBJ1-1 TRBV5-1 ASSLESDREAF
TRBJ2-4 TRBV14 ASSQVGSAKNIQY
TRBJ2-7 TRBV27 ASSPGDRTLEQY
TRBJ2-5 TRBV5-6 ASSPSEEETQY
TRBJ1-6 TRBV14 ASSPRGGRVTPLH
TRBJ1-2 TRBV18 ASSPAGQGGDGYT
TRBJ2-3 TRBV29-1 SVAGQYTDTQY
TRBJ2-1 TRBV14 ASSQLTGAHNEQF
TRBJ2-1 TRBV3-1 ASSKGQGGNNEQF
TRBJ2-7 TRBV13 ASSSLGGLAGYEQY
TRBJ1-2 TRBV21-1 ASSALDRGPRLYGYT
TRBJ1-5 TRBV20-1 SAIGVSNQPQH
TRBJ2-1 TRBV9 ASSVVPAGEQF
TRBJ2-3 TRBV20-1 SAVQGGGTDTQY
TRBJ1-2 TRBV7-9 ASTPTGSRGYT